This entry features one T cell receptor (beta chain) sequence. A much larger clone sits a single nucleotide away, making a read error possible. The sample comes from a study of neurological immune-mediated disorders. TCRdb analysed the 5' RACE reads with MiXCR anew, one entry per CDR3 protein. The sample has about 77,000 distinct CDR3 sequences, around 9.9% seen once. The CDR3 length is 11 residues. Germline CDR1 is MNHEY and CDR2 is SVGEGT. This sequence was found in a man aged 45-65 years in good health. The chain uses TRBV6-2 or TRBV6-3 and TRBJ2-1; D possibly corresponds to TRBD2 (5 bases). The sequenced sample was PBMCs. This chain's CDR3 is CVSSHAGEQFF. As DNA, the CDR3 is TGTGTCAGCAGCCACGCGGGTGAGCAGTTCTTC.